Included here is one TCR beta chain sequence, with context. Naive CD8 cells lacked CD45RO and underwent positive selection for CCR7, leaving out terminally differentiated effector memory CD45RA+ cells. The data are from a study of shared clonotypes between healthy human individuals. Deep-level settings were used for running the assay. Each replicate PCR on the sorted subsets used about 0.2 ug DNA (roughly 30,000 T cell genomes). Sequencing used immunoSEQ multiplex PCR; TCRdb keeps in-frame clones, though not all of them. Seen here are some 2 million clones, less than 95% observed once, and the top ten hold 1% to 1.5%. Sequences were obtained from naive CD8+ T cells sorted from blood. This sequence originates from a man younger than 35 in good health.

The CDR3 region has the DNA TGTGCCAGCAGGCCAGACATTAAAAATCGGGAGACCCAGTACTTC. Protein product: CASRPDIKNRETQYF. The V call is TRBV7-6, the J call TRBJ2-5, with no clear D. The V gene's germline CDR1 is SGHVS and CDR2 FNYEAQ. Between the trimmed V and J ends, which lost 6 bases and 5 bases, there was a span of 19 bases. The length of the CDR3 is 15 residues.